The source of this T cell receptor (beta chain) is a study of blood T cells in healthy people across ages. The authors ran a second PCR of about 6 to 12 cycles using a sample-barcoded 5' primer and a J-beta primer mix. TCRdb redid the calling of the 5' RACE reads with MiXCR, one entry per CDR3 protein. The table has 2 million or so distinct CDR3 sequences, roughly 52% seen once; the top ten hold about 2.1%. At least ten counts were recorded for this clonotype. Its antigen is unknown. Study outcomes and limitations: Long-lived donors had more naive CD4+ cells and higher diversity than aged donors. Unsorted PBMCs blocked a conclusive comparison of naive and antigen-experienced cells. CMV status of donors was not determined, possibly confounding expanded clonotype changes.

This CDR3 spans 15 amino acids. Trimming shortened V by 0 bases and J by 0 bases, and 5 bases separated the two germline ends. CDR1 and CDR2 (germline): SGHTA, FQGNSA. This clonotype originated in a woman aged 40 to 50 in good health. The source material was blood. V is TRBV7-2 and J is TRBJ2-2; no clear D gene. This CDR3 reads CASSLAGTNTGELFF. CDR3 nucleotides: TGTGCCAGCAGCTTAGCGGGGACGAACACCGGGGAGCTGTTTTTT.